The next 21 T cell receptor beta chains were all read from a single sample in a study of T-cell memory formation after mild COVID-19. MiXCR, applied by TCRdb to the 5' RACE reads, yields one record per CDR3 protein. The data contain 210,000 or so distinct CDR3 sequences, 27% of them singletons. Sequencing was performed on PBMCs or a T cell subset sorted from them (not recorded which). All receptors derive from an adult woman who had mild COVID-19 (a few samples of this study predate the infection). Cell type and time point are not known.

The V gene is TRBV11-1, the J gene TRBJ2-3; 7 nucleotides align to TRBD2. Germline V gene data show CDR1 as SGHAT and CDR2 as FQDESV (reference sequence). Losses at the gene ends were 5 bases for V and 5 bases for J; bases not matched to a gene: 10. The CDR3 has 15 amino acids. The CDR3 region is CASSPPGRELDTQYF. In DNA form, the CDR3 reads TGTGCCAGCAGCCCGCCGGGGAGGGAGCTAGATACGCAGTATTTT.

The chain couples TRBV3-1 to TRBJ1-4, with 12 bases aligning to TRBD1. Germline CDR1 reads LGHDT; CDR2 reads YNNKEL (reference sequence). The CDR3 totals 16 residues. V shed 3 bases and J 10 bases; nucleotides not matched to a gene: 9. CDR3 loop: CASSHLGQGAFGKLFF. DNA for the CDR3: TGTGCCAGCAGCCACTTGGGACAGGGGGCGTTCGGAAAACTGTTTTTT.

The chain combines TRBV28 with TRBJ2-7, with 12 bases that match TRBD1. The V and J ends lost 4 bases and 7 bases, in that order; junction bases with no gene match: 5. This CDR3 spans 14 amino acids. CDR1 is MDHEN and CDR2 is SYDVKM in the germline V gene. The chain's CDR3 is CASSWGTGGFEQYF. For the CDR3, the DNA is TGTGCCAGCAGTTGGGGGACAGGGGGCTTTGAGCAGTACTTC.

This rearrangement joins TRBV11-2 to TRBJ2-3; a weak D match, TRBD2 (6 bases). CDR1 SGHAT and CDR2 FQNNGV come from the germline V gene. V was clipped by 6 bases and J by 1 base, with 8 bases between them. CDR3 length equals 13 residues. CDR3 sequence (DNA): TGTGCCAGCAGACCGGGGGGCACAGATACGCAGTATTTT. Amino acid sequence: CASRPGGTDTQYF.

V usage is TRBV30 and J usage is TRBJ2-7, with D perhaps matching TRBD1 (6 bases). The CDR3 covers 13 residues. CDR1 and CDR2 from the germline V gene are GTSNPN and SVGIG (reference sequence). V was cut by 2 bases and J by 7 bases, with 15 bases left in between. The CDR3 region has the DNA TGTGCCTGGAGTCCACAGGGCCGCGGGGAGCAGTACTTC. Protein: CAWSPQGRGEQYF.

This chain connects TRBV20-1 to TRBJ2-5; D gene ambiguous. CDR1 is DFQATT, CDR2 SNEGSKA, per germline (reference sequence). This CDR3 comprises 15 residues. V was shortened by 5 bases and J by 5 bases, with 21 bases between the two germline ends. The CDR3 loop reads CSAPRLRKGRETQYF. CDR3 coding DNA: TGCAGTGCTCCCCGCCTCAGAAAGGGCAGGGAGACCCAGTACTTC.

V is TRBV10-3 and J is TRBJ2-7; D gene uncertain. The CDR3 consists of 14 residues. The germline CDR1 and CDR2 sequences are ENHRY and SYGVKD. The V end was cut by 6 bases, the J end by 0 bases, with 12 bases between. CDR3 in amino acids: CAIRVEPSSYEQYF. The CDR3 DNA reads TGTGCCATCAGGGTCGAACCGAGCTCCTACGAGCAGTACTTC.

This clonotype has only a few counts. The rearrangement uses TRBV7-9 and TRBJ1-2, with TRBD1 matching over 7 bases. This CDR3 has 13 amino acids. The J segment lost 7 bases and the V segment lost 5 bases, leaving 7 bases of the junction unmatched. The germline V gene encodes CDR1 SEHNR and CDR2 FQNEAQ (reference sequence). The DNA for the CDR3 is TGTGCCAGCAGCCAGGGGGGTTTGGGTGGCTACACCTTC. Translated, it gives CASSQGGLGGYTF.

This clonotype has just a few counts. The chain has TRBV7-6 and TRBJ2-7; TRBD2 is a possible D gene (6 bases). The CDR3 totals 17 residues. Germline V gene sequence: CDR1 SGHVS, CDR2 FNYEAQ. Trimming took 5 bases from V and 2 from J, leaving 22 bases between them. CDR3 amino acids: CASSPWLPGLGAYEQYF. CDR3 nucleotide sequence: TGTGCCAGCAGCCCCTGGTTACCGGGACTCGGGGCCTACGAGCAGTACTTC.

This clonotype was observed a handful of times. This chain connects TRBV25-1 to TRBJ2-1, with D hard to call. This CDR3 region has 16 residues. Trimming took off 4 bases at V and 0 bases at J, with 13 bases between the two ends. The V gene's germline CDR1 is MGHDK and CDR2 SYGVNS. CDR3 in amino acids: CASSGKGQSSYNEQFF. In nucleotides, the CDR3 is TGTGCCAGCAGTGGTAAGGGCCAGAGCTCCTACAATGAGCAGTTCTTC.

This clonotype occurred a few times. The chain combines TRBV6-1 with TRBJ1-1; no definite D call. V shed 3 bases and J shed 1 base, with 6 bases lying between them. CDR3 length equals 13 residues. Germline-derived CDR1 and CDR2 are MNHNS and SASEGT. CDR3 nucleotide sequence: TGTGCCAGCAGTGATCGGAGGAACACTGAAGCTTTCTTT. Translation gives CASSDRRNTEAFF.

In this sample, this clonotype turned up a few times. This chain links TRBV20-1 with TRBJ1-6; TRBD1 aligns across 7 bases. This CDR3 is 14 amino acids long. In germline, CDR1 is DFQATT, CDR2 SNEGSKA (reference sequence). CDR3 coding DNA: TGCAGCGTAACAGCTAGACAGGGTAGTTCACCCCTCCACTTT. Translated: CSVTARQGSSPLHF.

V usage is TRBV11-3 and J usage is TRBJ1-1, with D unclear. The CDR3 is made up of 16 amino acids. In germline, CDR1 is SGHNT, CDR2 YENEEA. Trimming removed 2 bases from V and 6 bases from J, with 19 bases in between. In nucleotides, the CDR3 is TGTGCCAGCAGCTTACATCGACCCGGGGATTTCGCTGAAGCTTTCTTT. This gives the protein CASSLHRPGDFAEAFF.

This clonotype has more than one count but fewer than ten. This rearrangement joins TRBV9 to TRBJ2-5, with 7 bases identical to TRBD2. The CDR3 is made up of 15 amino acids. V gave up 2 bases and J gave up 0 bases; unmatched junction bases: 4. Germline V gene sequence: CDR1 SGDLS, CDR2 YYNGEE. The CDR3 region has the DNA TGTGCCAGCAGCGTTGCACTAGCGAACCAAGAGACCCAGTACTTC. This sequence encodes CASSVALANQETQYF.

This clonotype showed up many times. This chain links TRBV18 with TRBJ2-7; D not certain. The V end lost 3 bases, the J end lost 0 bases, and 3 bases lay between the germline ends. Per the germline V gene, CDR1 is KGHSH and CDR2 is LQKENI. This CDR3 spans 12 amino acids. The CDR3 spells CASSPDSYEQYF. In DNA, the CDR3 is TGTGCCAGCTCACCCGACTCCTACGAGCAGTACTTC.

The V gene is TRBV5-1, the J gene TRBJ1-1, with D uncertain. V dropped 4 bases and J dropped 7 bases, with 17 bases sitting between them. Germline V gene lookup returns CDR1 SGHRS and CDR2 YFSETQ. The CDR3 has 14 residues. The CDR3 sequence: CASSLNGGRSEAFF. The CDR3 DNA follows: TGCGCCAGCAGCCTGAACGGTGGTCGGAGTGAAGCTTTCTTT. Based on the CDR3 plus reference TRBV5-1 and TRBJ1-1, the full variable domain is KAGVTQTPRYLIKTRGQQVTLSCSPISGHRSVSWYQQTPGQGLQFLFEYFSETQRNKGNFPGRFSGRQFSNSRSEMNVSTLELGDSALYLCASSLNGGRSEAFFGQGTRLTVV.

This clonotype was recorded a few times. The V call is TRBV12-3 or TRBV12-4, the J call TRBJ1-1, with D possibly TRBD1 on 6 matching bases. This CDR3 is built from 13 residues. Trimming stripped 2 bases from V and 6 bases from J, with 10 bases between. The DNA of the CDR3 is TGTGCCAGCAGTTTAAGGGGGAGGGCTGAAGCTTTCTTT. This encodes CASSLRGRAEAFF.

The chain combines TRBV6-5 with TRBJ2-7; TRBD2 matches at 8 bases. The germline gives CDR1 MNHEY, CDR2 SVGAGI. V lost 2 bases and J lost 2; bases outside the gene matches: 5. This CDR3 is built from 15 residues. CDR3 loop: CASSYLSGEAYEQYF. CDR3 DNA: TGTGCCAGCAGTTACCTTAGCGGGGAGGCCTACGAGCAGTACTTC.

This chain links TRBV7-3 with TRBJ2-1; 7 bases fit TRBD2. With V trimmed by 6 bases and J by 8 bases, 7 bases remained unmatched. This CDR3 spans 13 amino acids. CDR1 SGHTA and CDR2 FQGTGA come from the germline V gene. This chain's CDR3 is CASSGGGGYEQFF. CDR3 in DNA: TGTGCCAGCAGTGGGGGGGGAGGCTATGAGCAGTTCTTC.

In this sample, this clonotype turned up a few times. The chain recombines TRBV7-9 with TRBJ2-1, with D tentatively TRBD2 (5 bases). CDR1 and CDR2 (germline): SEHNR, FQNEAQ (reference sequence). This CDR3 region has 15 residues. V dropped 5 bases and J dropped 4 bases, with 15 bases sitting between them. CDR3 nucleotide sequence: TGTGCCAGCAGCCGAGGACTTCAACAATACAATGAGCAGTTCTTC. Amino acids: CASSRGLQQYNEQFF.

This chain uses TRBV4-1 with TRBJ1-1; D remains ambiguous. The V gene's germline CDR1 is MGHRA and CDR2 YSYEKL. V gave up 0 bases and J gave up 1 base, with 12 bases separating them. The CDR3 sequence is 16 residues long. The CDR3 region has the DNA TGCGCCAGCAGCCAAGATATAGGCGGGAGGAACACTGAAGCTTTCTTT. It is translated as CASSQDIGGRNTEAFF.